The 23 T cell receptor beta chains below all came from one sample that was sequenced in a study of blood T cells in healthy people across ages. With a J-beta primer mix and a sample-barcoded 5' primer, a second PCR ran roughly 6 to 11 cycles. TCRdb reprocessed the 5' RACE reads via MiXCR and lists one record per CDR3 protein. The data show approximately 850,000 distinct CDR3 sequences, around 42% seen once. Input material: blood. These receptors were collected from a man aged 60 to 69 in good health.

The genes are TRBV9 and TRBJ1-4; possibly TRBD1 for D (5 bases). The CDR3 length is 15 residues. V dropped 0 bases and J dropped 1 base, with 7 bases sitting between them. Germline CDR1 reads SGDLS; CDR2 reads YYNGEE. CDR3 coding DNA: TGTGCCAGCAGCGTAGGCGGGGGAACTAATGAAAAACTGTTTTTT. The encoded protein is CASSVGGGTNEKLFF.

This clonotype was seen ten or more times. This may stem from a read error, because a much larger clone lies one nucleotide away. The chain couples TRBV27 to TRBJ2-7; D is possibly TRBD2 (6 bases). This CDR3 has 16 residues. From germline, CDR1 is MNHEY and CDR2 SMNVEV (reference sequence). Trimming removed 4 bases at V and 3 bases at J, with 19 bases between. CDR3 sequence reads: CASSYRSGGTLYEQYF. DNA of the CDR3: TGTGCCAGCAGTTATCGATCTGGTGGGACTCTCTACGAGCAGTACTTC.

The sample holds a few counts of this clonotype. This chain connects TRBV12-3 or TRBV12-4 to TRBJ1-5; D unclear. This CDR3 has 14 amino acids. The V end lost 3 bases, the J end lost 5 bases, and 11 bases lay between the germline ends. The CDR3: CASSFSGGDQPQHF. CDR3 DNA: TGTGCCAGCAGTTTTTCAGGAGGCGATCAGCCCCAGCATTTT.

The chain recombines TRBV20-1 with TRBJ1-2, with D possibly matching TRBD1 (5 bases). CDR3 length: 12 amino acids. Trimming pared 1 base from V and 3 bases from J, leaving 6 bases between. Germline V gives CDR1 DFQATT, CDR2 SNEGSKA (reference sequence). The CDR3 sequence: CSARGGDYGYTF. CDR3 nucleotides: TGCAGTGCTAGAGGGGGGGACTATGGCTACACCTTC.

The chain uses TRBV3-1 and TRBJ2-7; TRBD1 agrees at 10 bases. CDR1 and CDR2 (germline): LGHDT, YNNKEL (reference sequence). V was clipped by 1 base and J by 4 bases; unmatched bases: 4. The CDR3 runs 15 residues. This CDR3 is CASSQGWTGGYEQYF. In nucleotides, the CDR3 is TGTGCCAGCAGCCAAGGTTGGACAGGGGGTTACGAGCAGTACTTC.

This clonotype appeared many times. This CDR3 reads CASSEVLRLAGRQETQYF. As DNA, the CDR3 is TGTGCCAGCAGTGAAGTCCTCCGTCTAGCGGGGAGACAAGAGACCCAGTACTTC. The rearrangement joins TRBV6-1 to TRBJ2-5; TRBD2 agrees at 9 bases. V lost 1 base, J lost 2 bases, and 11 bases stayed unmatched. The CDR3 loop spans 18 amino acids. Germline CDR1 MNHNS, CDR2 SASEGT.

This clonotype has just a few counts. The V and J genes are TRBV6-1 and TRBJ2-1; no firm D call. The V and J ends lost 7 bases and 7 bases respectively, with 11 bases between them. This CDR3 has 12 amino acids. The germline V gene encodes CDR1 MNHNS and CDR2 SASEGT. For the CDR3, the DNA is TGTGCCAGCACCGTTGTAGGTAATGAGCAGTTCTTC. Its protein product is CASTVVGNEQFF.

The CDR3: CASSQLGGSYNEQFF. The CDR3, as DNA: TGTGCCAGCAGCCAACTGGGGGGCTCCTACAATGAGCAGTTCTTC. This chain links TRBV14 with TRBJ2-1; weak D call: TRBD2 (6 bases). CDR3 length: 15 amino acids. The V end was cut by 2 bases, the J end by 0 bases, with 8 bases between. Germline CDR1 SGHDN, CDR2 FVKESK.

Note on this clonotype: A much larger clone lies one base from this, so it may be a read error. The genes are TRBV7-3 and TRBJ1-1, with D possibly being TRBD1 (5 bases). CDR1 and CDR2 (germline): SGHTA, FQGTGA. With 7 bases removed from V and 0 bases from J, the gap between germline ends came to 12 bases. The CDR3 spans 14 residues. Here the CDR3 DNA reads TGTGCCAGCAACTTGGGGGGACTGAACACTGAAGCTTTCTTT. Protein product: CASNLGGLNTEAFF.

This clonotype was counted a few times. J is TRBJ2-6 and V is TRBV6-2 or TRBV6-3; 8 positions match TRBD1. Germline lookup yields CDR1 MNHEY and CDR2 SVGEGT. The CDR3 has 20 residues. V was clipped by 8 bases and J by 0 bases; unmatched bases: 18. This CDR3 is CASHTPPDRGVFSGANVLTF. The CDR3 DNA follows: TGTGCCAGCCATACCCCTCCTGACAGGGGCGTTTTCTCTGGGGCCAACGTCCTGACTTTC.

The sample holds a few counts of this clonotype. The chain carries TRBV7-8 and TRBJ2-3; D perhaps matches TRBD1 (6 bases). The germline V gene has CDR1 SGHVS and CDR2 FQNEAQ. The V end lost 2 bases, the J end lost 0 bases, and 12 bases lay between the germline ends. The CDR3 loop spans 16 amino acids. CDR3 loop: CASSLTSQGSTDTQYF. The CDR3, as DNA: TGTGCCAGCAGCTTAACATCACAGGGAAGCACAGATACGCAGTATTTT.

Regarding this clonotype: Since a much larger clone is just one base distant, this may be a read error. The chain is built from TRBV9 and TRBJ2-5; tentative D call: TRBD1 (5 bases). This CDR3 region has 15 residues. Germline values: CDR1 SGDLS, CDR2 YYNGEE. CDR3 DNA: TGTACCAGCAGCAACCGAAGGGGATTCCAAGAGACCCAGTACTTC. It codes for CTSSNRRGFQETQYF.

V and J are TRBV5-1 and TRBJ2-1, with 10 bases aligning to TRBD2. CDR1 and CDR2 from the germline V gene are SGHRS and YFSETQ. After removal of 0 bases from V and 10 bases from J, the junction contained 7 bases not matched to a gene. The CDR3 runs 15 residues. CDR3 nucleotides: TGCGCCAGCAGCTTGGGGCTAGCGGGGGTTCGGGAGCAGTTCTTC. Residues: CASSLGLAGVREQFF.

The sample holds a few counts of this clonotype. The chain carries TRBV27 and TRBJ2-5, with TRBD2 matching 13 bases. The CDR3 is 15 amino acids. The J segment lost 5 bases and the V segment lost 7 bases, leaving 7 bases of the junction unmatched. The germline V gene encodes CDR1 MNHEY and CDR2 SMNVEV (reference sequence). CDR3 DNA sequence: TGTGCCAGCATGACTAGCGGGGGGCCGTGGGAGACCCAGTACTTC. It codes for CASMTSGGPWETQYF.

This clonotype turned up a few times. J is TRBJ2-4 and V is TRBV9; 7 bases are a match to TRBD1. Germline loops: CDR1 SGDLS, CDR2 YYNGEE. The CDR3 contains 15 residues. Trimming took 3 bases from V and 9 from J; bases not matched to a gene: 12. CDR3 amino acids: CASSGGQNGVGIQYF. In DNA, the CDR3 is TGTGCCAGCAGCGGGGGACAGAACGGAGTTGGCATTCAGTACTTC.

The V call is TRBV11-3, the J call TRBJ2-1; D not certain. Germline assignment: CDR1 SGHNT and CDR2 YENEEA. The CDR3 loop spans 11 amino acids. With 6 bases removed from V and 8 bases from J, the gap between germline ends came to 8 bases. As DNA, the CDR3 is TGTGCCAGCAGATCCTTAGATGAGCAGTTCTTC. It codes for CASRSLDEQFF.

This clonotype was seen once. The chain combines TRBV6-1 with TRBJ1-2; D might be TRBD1 (5 bases). Trimming removed 4 bases at V and 4 bases at J, with 13 bases between. Germline values: CDR1 MNHNS, CDR2 SASEGT. There are 14 residues in the CDR3. For the CDR3, the DNA is TGTGCCAGCAGTGCCCAAGGGGTCGTCTATGGCTACACCTTC. Its protein is CASSAQGVVYGYTF.

The V gene is TRBV5-1, the J gene TRBJ2-5; TRBD1 aligns across 7 bases. The CDR3 totals 15 residues. The germline CDR1 and CDR2 sequences are SGHRS and YFSETQ. Losses at the gene ends were 7 bases for V and 11 bases for J; bases not matched to a gene: 20. CDR3 sequence: CASGDPTGKGNEQYF. The CDR3, as DNA: TGCGCCAGCGGAGATCCGACAGGGAAGGGAAATGAGCAGTACTTC.

V usage is TRBV12-3 or TRBV12-4 and J usage is TRBJ1-1, with no clear D. The CDR3 sequence is 18 residues long. Trimming took 1 base from V and 0 from J, leaving 18 bases between them. The CDR3 region is CASSLGRRTQLMNTEAFF. The CDR3 nucleotides read TGTGCCAGCAGTTTAGGGAGAAGGACGCAGCTCATGAACACTGAAGCTTTCTTT.

The chain links TRBV5-5 to TRBJ2-1, with D tentatively TRBD1 or TRBD2 (5 bases each). CDR3 length: 16 residues. V lost 4 bases and J lost 5, with 19 bases in between. CDR1 is SGHKS, CDR2 YYEKEE, per germline (reference sequence). CDR3 protein: CASSHWFDGTDNEQFF. The CDR3 DNA reads TGTGCCAGCAGCCACTGGTTCGACGGGACCGACAATGAGCAGTTCTTC.

In this sample, this clonotype turned up a few times. This CDR3 reads CASSQGWGQETQYF. Here the CDR3 DNA reads TGTGCCAGCAGTCAAGGCTGGGGGCAGGAGACCCAGTACTTC. The chain has TRBV11-1 and TRBJ2-5, with D possibly matching TRBD1 (6 bases). Germline loops: CDR1 SGHAT, CDR2 FQDESV (reference sequence). The CDR3 is 14 amino acids. V was cut by 6 bases and J by 5 bases, with 16 bases left in between.

This clonotype was recorded once. The J gene is TRBJ2-5, the V gene TRBV5-1; 9 bases match TRBD1. This CDR3 spans 16 amino acids. The germline CDR1 and CDR2 sequences are SGHRS and YFSETQ. After removal of 5 bases from V and 1 base from J, the junction contained 9 bases not matched to a gene. CDR3 region: CASRVGQGTVQETQYF. The CDR3 DNA reads as TGCGCCAGCAGGGTCGGACAGGGGACGGTCCAAGAGACCCAGTACTTC.

This rearrangement joins TRBV20-1 to TRBJ2-5; 10 bases map to TRBD2. Germline V CDR1 and CDR2: DFQATT, SNEGSKA (reference sequence). The CDR3 runs 13 residues. With V trimmed by 6 bases and J by 4 bases, 5 bases remained unmatched. Here the CDR3 reads CSAERGGLETQYF. The CDR3 region has the DNA TGCAGTGCGGAGCGGGGGGGCCTAGAGACCCAGTACTTC.